This T cell receptor (beta chain) was profiled in a study of shared clonotypes between healthy human individuals. About the research overall: Donors, aged 18 to 49, were a couple of women and three men.

Evenly divided among several immunoSEQ plates was the genomic DNA of each subset. The table came from immunoSEQ multiplex PCR; TCRdb's copy has only in-frame clones and leaves some out. The sample has 470,000 or so clones, around 73% seen once; the top ten hold approximately 12%. In unsorted samples, genomic DNA was obtained using 94 million or so PBMCs. This CDR3 is built from 21 residues. Trimming removed 7 bases from V and 0 bases from J; junction bases left unmatched: 20. Germline assignment: CDR1 MDHEN and CDR2 SYDVKM. The chain links TRBV28 to TRBJ2-1; 11 bases are shared with TRBD1. The source of this sequence is a woman aged 40 to 50 in good health. Some clones in this sample may be carry-over from other donors' samples. Sequencing was done on a sample of PBMCs. This CDR3 reads CASNWGPDRGLGGRSYNEQFF. The CDR3 DNA reads as TGTGCCAGCAACTGGGGGCCGGACAGGGGGCTTGGCGGGCGCTCCTACAATGAGCAGTTCTTC.